This T cell receptor beta chain was profiled in a study of CD8+ T cells in alopecia areata. Study in general: Tofacitinib continued for 6 to 18 months and was then withheld for 6 months.

V gave up 4 bases and J gave up 5 bases; unmatched junction bases: 9. The CDR3 has 15 amino acids. Germline CDR1 reads SGHTA; CDR2 reads FQGTGA. Study observations and caveats: Scalp samples also yield sequences of resident alphabeta T cells from normal skin. Clonality in the scalp and expanded CD8+ clones ranked among the top 100 were significantly decreased by tofacitinib.

cDNA serving as the sequencing template came from extracted, reverse transcribed RNA. Sequencing was performed with immunoSEQ multiplex PCR; in TCRdb, only in-frame clones are kept and a portion is missing. The profile covers approximately 210,000 clones, with approximately 45% appearing a single time and 2.6% taken by the ten largest. As to this clone: Its matching antigen is unknown.

Treatment specified: oral pan-JAK inhibitor, 5-10 mg twice daily. Both peripheral blood and punch biopsies of lesional scalp skin were obtained from patients who had alopecia areata. The receptor was isolated from a human donor with alopecia areata. The input for sequencing was CD4+ T cells sorted from blood, taken between weeks 36 and 40, from a patient treated with tofacitinib. The chain employs TRBV7-3 and TRBJ1-1; TRBD1 matches 8 bases. The CDR3 loop reads CASSSQGARLTEAFF. The DNA for the CDR3 is TGTGCCAGCAGCTCCCAGGGGGCCCGGTTAACTGAAGCTTTCTTT. Full variable domain (rest looked up from reference TRBV7-3 and TRBJ1-1): GAGVSQTPSNKVTEKGKYVELRCDPISGHTALYWYRQSLGQGPEFLIYFQGTGAADDSGLPNDRFFAVRPEGSVSTLKIQRTERGDSAVYLCASSSQGARLTEAFFGQGTRLTVV.